These T cell receptor beta chains were read from a single sample in a study of control samples from healthy donors and cancer patients. The assay was immunoSEQ multiplex PCR, and TCRdb's table has in-frame clones only and misses some. This table holds 150,000 or so clones, 94% found once. The specimen sequenced was blood. All receptors derive from a woman in her 40s in good health. The CDR3 runs from the conserved cysteine through the conserved F or W. A D gene is named only where the DNA matches it firmly. Some rows mark clone size as missing; the rest say once, few, many or name a class of expanded clone.

clone_size	v_call	j_call	cdr3_length	d_call	cdr3_nt	cdr3_aa
-	TRBV19	TRBJ2-5	11	-	TGTGCCAGTAGAATAGGGGAGACCCAGTACTTC	CASRIGETQYF
-	TRBV7-2	TRBJ2-5	17	TRBD2	TGTGCCAGCAGCCCGGGAGTCGCGGGAGGGCCCGGAGAGACCCAGTACTTC	CASSPGVAGGPGETQYF
-	TRBV6-2/TRBV6-3	TRBJ1-5	11	-	TGTGCCAGCAGCAACAATCAGCCCCAGCATTTT	CASSNNQPQHF
-	TRBV10-3	TRBJ1-2	14	TRBD1	TGTGCCATCAGGGGGACAGGGGATGGCTATGGCTACACCTTC	CAIRGTGDGYGYTF
-	TRBV19	TRBJ2-1	13	TRBD1	TGTGCCAGTAGTATCGGGACAGTAAATGAGCAGTTCTTC	CASSIGTVNEQFF
-	TRBV7-9	TRBJ2-3	16	TRBD2	TGTGCCAGCAGCTACGGGACTAGCTTACTCACAGATACGCAGTATTTT	CASSYGTSLLTDTQYF
-	TRBV27	TRBJ2-7	14	TRBD1	TGTGCCAGCAGTCCGGGACAGGGGCCCTACGAGCAGTACTTC	CASSPGQGPYEQYF
-	TRBV30	TRBJ2-3	13	-	TGTGCCTGGGCAGGAGAACTCACAGATACGCAGTATTTT	CAWAGELTDTQYF
-	TRBV5-4	TRBJ1-2	14	-	TGTGCCAGCAGCTCAATCCGGGACGGCTATGGCTACACCTTC	CASSSIRDGYGYTF
-	TRBV6-5	TRBJ2-3	14	-	TGTGCCAGCAAGATCACCCTATCCACAGATACGCAGTATTTT	CASKITLSTDTQYF
-	TRBV9	TRBJ1-2	17	TRBD1	TGTGCCAGCAGCGGAGGGAACCCCCCGGGACAGGACTATGGCTACACCTTC	CASSGGNPPGQDYGYTF
-	TRBV6-5	TRBJ2-7	13	TRBD2	TGTGCCAGCAGTCGGACTAGCGGGAATGAGCAGTACTTC	CASSRTSGNEQYF
few	TRBV7-2	TRBJ2-5	14	-	TGTGCCAGCAGCTTAGGGGCAGCCCTACGGTCGCAGTACTTC	CASSLGAALRSQYF
-	TRBV18	TRBJ2-3	15	TRBD1	TGTGCCAGCTCACCGGGACAGGGGTACTCAGATACGCAGTATTTT	CASSPGQGYSDTQYF
-	TRBV5-1	TRBJ2-4	18	TRBD2	TGCGCCAGCAGCTTGTTGACTAGCGGACCCGTAGCCAAAAACATTCAGTACTTC	CASSLLTSGPVAKNIQYF
few	TRBV7-9	TRBJ1-4	16	-	TGTGCCAGCAGCTTAGGGGCGCCCAGGAATAATGAAAAACTGTTTTTT	CASSLGAPRNNEKLFF
few	TRBV5-4	TRBJ2-2	16	TRBD1	TGTGCCACTAACAGCGCCGTAGGACAGGCCACCGGGGAGCTGTTTTTT	CATNSAVGQATGELFF
few	TRBV11-2	TRBJ2-5	16	-	TGTGCCAGCAGCTTAGACCAGGTCGGGAGGGGGCAGACCCAGTACTTC	CASSLDQVGRGQTQYF
once	TRBV27	TRBJ1-2	13	-	TGTGCCAGCGGCCTGGCGGGACTGGGTGGCTACACCTTC	CASGLAGLGGYTF
-	TRBV9	TRBJ1-3	15	TRBD1	TGTGCCAGCAGCGTAGCTAGGACAGGGCGAGACACCATATATTTT	CASSVARTGRDTIYF
-	TRBV3-1/TRBV3-2	TRBJ1-2	14	-	TGTGCCAGCAGCCTGGACAGTACGCCTCGCGGCTACACCTTC	CASSLDSTPRGYTF